The 29 T cell receptor beta chains given below trace back to one sample, sequenced in a study of PD-1 blockade in classical Hodgkin lymphoma. This sample's time point: cycle 4 day 1 (C4D1), after more than five weeks of nivolumab. No patient escaped relapse after autologous stem cell transplantation, and brentuximab vedotin exposure varied. Generated by immunoSEQ multiplex PCR, the TCRdb table keeps only in-frame clones and is missing some. The data hold about 30,000 clones, with over 70% observed a single time. This material consisted of peripheral blood mononuclear cells (PBMCs), taken before the fourth cycle of nivolumab. Source of these receptors: a human donor with classical Hodgkin lymphoma.

This clone was counted a single time. V gene TRBV10-3 combines with J gene TRBJ1-2, with TRBD1 identical over 9 bases. This CDR3 is 14 amino acids long. The V gene end was trimmed by 7 bases and the J gene end by 6 bases; junction bases not matched to a gene: 9. Germline V gene sequence: CDR1 ENHRY, CDR2 SYGVKD. The CDR3 nucleotides are TGTGCCATCACCAAGGGGGGACAGGGTCATGGCTACACCTTC. It translates to CAITKGGQGHGYTF.

In its sample, this clone was seen a few times. The chain carries TRBV5-5 and TRBJ1-5, with 8 bases aligning to TRBD1. V dropped 4 bases and J dropped 4; count of bases not matched to a gene: 7. The germline V gene has CDR1 SGHKS and CDR2 YYEKEE (reference sequence). CDR3 length: 15 amino acids. The CDR3 coding sequence is TGTGCCAGCAGCCACGACAGGGGAGGGAATCAGCCCCAGCATTTT. Translated, it gives CASSHDRGGNQPQHF.

The chain has TRBV7-2 and TRBJ2-7; perhaps TRBD1 as D (5 bases). Germline V lookup: CDR1 SGHTA, CDR2 FQGNSA. The V and J ends lost 4 bases and 5 bases respectively, with 9 bases between them. The CDR3 spans 12 residues. The chain's CDR3 is CASSSQGHEQYF. For the CDR3, the DNA is TGTGCCAGCAGCTCCCAGGGTCACGAGCAGTACTTC.

This chain joins TRBV5-6 and TRBJ1-1, with D tentatively TRBD1 (5 bases). The CDR3 has 14 amino acids. Trimming left V 3 bases short and J 8 bases short, with 17 bases between. The germline V gene has CDR1 SGHDT and CDR2 YYEEEE. The CDR3 coding sequence is TGTGCCAGCAGCTCCCTCCTCCGTAGGGGAGAAGCTTTCTTT. It specifies CASSSLLRRGEAFF.

This clone has only a few counts. The chain carries TRBV19 and TRBJ2-5; D possibly corresponds to TRBD2 (6 bases). The CDR3 totals 14 residues. Trimming pared 5 bases from V and 2 bases from J, leaving 12 bases between. CDR1 and CDR2 from the germline V gene are LNHDA and SQIVND (reference sequence). The CDR3 region has the DNA TGTGCCAGTAGTCTGGGGGGTTCACAAGAGACCCAGTACTTC. This codes for CASSLGGSQETQYF. The entire variable domain, with the rest obtained from reference TRBV19 and TRBJ2-5, is as follows: DGGITQSPKYLFRKEGQNVTLSCEQNLNHDAMYWYRQDPGQGLRLIYYSQIVNDFQKGDIAEGYSVSREKKESFPLTVTSAQKNPTAFYLCASSLGGSQETQYFGPGTRLLVL.

The chain links TRBV7-9 to TRBJ2-3, with no clear D. Germline-derived CDR1 and CDR2 are SEHNR and FQNEAQ (reference sequence). The CDR3 is 14 amino acids. V gave up 5 bases and J gave up 7 bases, with 16 bases separating them. CDR3: CASSPSWSENTQYF. The DNA for the CDR3 is TGTGCCAGCAGCCCATCGTGGTCAGAAAATACGCAGTATTTT.

This clone has more than one count but fewer than ten. The chain recombines TRBV9 with TRBJ2-2; 7 nucleotides agree with TRBD1. Trimming at V came to 3 bases and at J to 5 bases, leaving 10 bases not matched to a gene. Per the germline V gene, CDR1 is SGDLS and CDR2 is YYNGEE. The CDR3 loop spans 16 amino acids. The CDR3 DNA reads as TGTGCCAGCAGCGAAATGACAGGGATGAGGACCGGGGAGCTGTTTTTT. This gives the protein CASSEMTGMRTGELFF.

The genes are TRBV5-4 and TRBJ1-4; D possibly corresponds to TRBD1 (5 bases). This CDR3 is 18 amino acids long. Trimming took off 0 bases at V and 0 bases at J, with 15 bases between the two ends. Germline CDR1 reads SGHNT; CDR2 reads YYREEE (reference sequence). CDR3 nucleotide sequence: TGTGCCAGCAGCTTGGCAGGGAAGGGTCCTGCAACTAATGAAAAACTGTTTTTT. Residues: CASSLAGKGPATNEKLFF. The whole variable domain, remainder taken from reference TRBV5-4 and TRBJ1-4, is ETGVTQSPTHLIKTRGQQVTLRCSSQSGHNTVSWYQQALGQGPQFIFQYYREEENGRGNFPPRFSGLQFPNYSSELNVNALELDDSALYLCASSLAGKGPATNEKLFFGSGTQLSVL.

This clone was seen only once. The V call is TRBV5-4, the J call TRBJ2-7; tentative D call: TRBD1 (8 bases). V lost 3 bases, J lost 7 bases, and 14 bases lay in between. The CDR3 spans 13 residues. CDR1 and CDR2 (germline): SGHNT, YYREEE (reference sequence). The CDR3 protein is CASSSGGQGEQYF. The CDR3 DNA reads TGTGCCAGCAGCTCGGGAGGACAGGGTGAGCAGTACTTC.

V and J are TRBV11-2 and TRBJ2-5; either TRBD1 or TRBD2 may fit D (6 bases each). The CDR3 spans 17 residues. The germline V and J ends were trimmed by 0 bases and 5 bases, with 19 bases remaining between them. Germline-derived CDR1 and CDR2 are SGHAT and FQNNGV. The CDR3 DNA follows: TGTGCCAGCAGCTTAGATCTGGGGGGCCCTGGGGGGGAGACCCAGTACTTC. Its protein is CASSLDLGGPGGETQYF. The entire variable domain, with the rest obtained from reference TRBV11-2 and TRBJ2-5, is as follows: EAGVAQSPRYKIIEKRQSVAFWCNPISGHATLYWYQQILGQGPKLLIQFQNNGVVDDSQLPKDRFSAERLKGVDSTLKIQPAKLEDSAVYLCASSLDLGGPGGETQYFGPGTRLLVL.

The chain combines TRBV19 with TRBJ1-6, with 7 bases lining up with TRBD1. Unmatched junction bases numbered 8, after V lost 6 bases and J lost 9 bases. The CDR3 sequence is 14 residues long. The germline V gene encodes CDR1 LNHDA and CDR2 SQIVND (reference sequence). CDR3 loop: CASSRDRESSPLHF. The CDR3 bases are TGTGCCAGTAGCCGCGACAGGGAGAGTTCACCCCTCCACTTT.

V gene TRBV27 combines with J gene TRBJ2-7, with D hard to call. Looked up from germline, CDR1 is MNHEY and CDR2 is SMNVEV (reference sequence). V lost 5 bases to trimming and J lost 2 bases, with 13 bases between them. The CDR3 sequence is 14 residues long. CDR3 sequence reads: CASSPDRPPYEQYF. The CDR3 coding sequence is TGTGCCAGCAGTCCCGACCGTCCCCCCTACGAGCAGTACTTC.

The V gene is TRBV5-5, the J gene TRBJ2-7; D remains ambiguous. V shed 4 bases and J shed 6 bases, with 26 bases lying between them. The CDR3 runs 17 residues. Per the germline V gene, CDR1 is SGHKS and CDR2 is YYEKEE (reference sequence). CDR3 sequence reads: CASSLPLRRPPPGEQYF. The CDR3 DNA is TGTGCCAGCAGCCTCCCCTTGAGAAGACCCCCCCCAGGCGAGCAGTACTTC.

The table lists this clone with a count of one. This chain links TRBV15 with TRBJ1-3; perhaps TRBD1 as D (6 bases). Germline values: CDR1 LNHNV, CDR2 YYDKDF (reference sequence). The CDR3 is 18 amino acids. Deletions cut 3 bases from V and 4 bases from J, with 22 bases between. The CDR3 bases are TGTGCCACCAGCAGGCTCTGGGGGCAGGGCGGGTCAGGAAACACCATATATTTT. Its translation is CATSRLWGQGGSGNTIYF. Together with reference TRBV15 and TRBJ1-3, the CDR3 gives the full variable domain: DAMVIQNPRYQVTQFGKPVTLSCSQTLNHNVMYWYQQKSSQAPKLLFHYYDKDFNNEADTPDNFQSRRPNTSFCFLDIRSPGLGDTAMYLCATSRLWGQGGSGNTIYFGEGSWLTVV.

The chain couples TRBV7-9 to TRBJ1-1; D not certain. This CDR3 is built from 13 residues. Germline CDR1 SEHNR, CDR2 FQNEAQ (reference sequence). With 5 bases removed from V and 4 bases from J, the gap between germline ends came to 11 bases. The CDR3 spells CASSIDIGTEAFF. Here the CDR3 DNA reads TGTGCCAGCAGCATTGATATAGGCACTGAAGCTTTCTTT.

The chain uses TRBV5-1 and TRBJ2-2; no clear D. Germline V lookup: CDR1 SGHRS, CDR2 YFSETQ. This CDR3 spans 17 amino acids. V gave up 3 bases and J gave up 3 bases, with 18 bases separating them. CDR3 loop: CASSSNPPGTHTGELFF. DNA for the CDR3: TGCGCCAGCAGCTCGAACCCGCCCGGCACACACACCGGGGAGCTGTTTTTT. Filled out from reference TRBV5-1 and TRBJ2-2, the complete variable domain reads KAGVTQTPRYLIKTRGQQVTLSCSPISGHRSVSWYQQTPGQGLQFLFEYFSETQRNKGNFPGRFSGRQFSNSRSEMNVSTLELGDSALYLCASSSNPPGTHTGELFFGEGSRLTVL.

This clone came up a few times. This sequence joins TRBV6-5 and TRBJ1-6; the D is unclear. The CDR3 is made up of 13 amino acids. Germline V gene data show CDR1 as MNHEY and CDR2 as SVGAGI. Trimming removed 8 bases from V and 9 bases from J, with 14 bases in between. CDR3 sequence (DNA): TGTGCCAGCGGAGTAGAGGCGCTTTCACCCCTCCACTTT. It is translated as CASGVEALSPLHF.

V and J are TRBV10-3 and TRBJ1-6; tentatively, D is TRBD1 (6 bases). From germline, CDR1 is ENHRY and CDR2 SYGVKD. V dropped 8 bases and J dropped 5 bases, with 16 bases sitting between them. This CDR3 spans 15 amino acids. The CDR3 sequence is CAIAGVRENNSPLHF. The CDR3, as DNA: TGTGCCATCGCAGGGGTGAGGGAGAATAATTCACCCCTCCACTTT.

This chain connects TRBV28 to TRBJ2-3; no firm D call. Germline V gives CDR1 MDHEN, CDR2 SYDVKM. V dropped 8 bases and J dropped 5 bases, with 8 bases sitting between them. The CDR3 contains 11 residues. CDR3 sequence reads: CASRVGDTQYF. The DNA of the CDR3 is TGTGCCAGCCGTGTGGGAGATACGCAGTATTTT.

This rearrangement joins TRBV7-3 to TRBJ1-2; D possibly corresponds to TRBD1 (5 bases). CDR1 SGHTA and CDR2 FQGTGA come from the germline V gene. The CDR3 covers 11 residues. The CDR3 DNA follows: TGTATTTCCAGGGAGAGCTATGGCTACACCTTC. This sequence encodes CISRESYGYTF.

The rearrangement joins TRBV7-2 to TRBJ1-5, with 7 bases that match TRBD1. Germline V lookup: CDR1 SGHTA, CDR2 FQGNSA. CDR3 length: 16 amino acids. Trimming took 5 bases from V and 1 from J; bases not matched to a gene: 8. In DNA, the CDR3 is TGTGCCAGCAGCCCCATGACAGGGATCAGCAATCAGCCCCAGCATTTT. Translating gives CASSPMTGISNQPQHF.

The chain uses TRBV11-2 and TRBJ2-5; D remains ambiguous. This CDR3 region has 12 residues. Trimming stripped 0 bases from V and 5 bases from J, with 4 bases between. Germline V CDR1 and CDR2: SGHAT, FQNNGV. The CDR3 protein is CASSLDRETQYF. Written as DNA, the CDR3 is TGTGCCAGCAGCTTAGATCGGGAGACCCAGTACTTC. The full variable domain, completed using reference TRBV11-2 and TRBJ2-5, is EAGVAQSPRYKIIEKRQSVAFWCNPISGHATLYWYQQILGQGPKLLIQFQNNGVVDDSQLPKDRFSAERLKGVDSTLKIQPAKLEDSAVYLCASSLDRETQYFGPGTRLLVL.

The chain combines TRBV7-2 with TRBJ2-2, with TRBD2 identical over 7 bases. V lost 2 bases, J lost 5 bases, and 2 bases stayed unmatched. This CDR3 comprises 14 residues. Germline lookup yields CDR1 SGHTA and CDR2 FQGNSA. The CDR3 nucleotides read TGTGCCAGCAGCTTACACGGGGGGACCGGGGAGCTGTTTTTT. This translates into CASSLHGGTGELFF.

The J gene is TRBJ2-2, the V gene TRBV7-8; 8 bases are shared with TRBD2. Germline CDR1 is SGHVS and CDR2 is FQNEAQ. This CDR3 region has 17 residues. Trimming took 1 base from V and 3 from J; bases not matched to a gene: 7. This CDR3 reads CASSLGGTSFDTGELFF. The CDR3 region has the DNA TGTGCCAGCAGCTTAGGGGGGACTAGTTTTGACACCGGGGAGCTGTTTTTT.

The chain has TRBV12-2 and TRBJ2-7; the table's D call of TRBD2 was not tested on the DNA. TRBV12-2 is listed as a pseudogene. CDR3 length equals 16 residues. As DNA, the CDR3 is TGTGCAAGTCGCCCAAGGACTAGCGGGGATTCCTACGAGCAGTACTTC. Amino acids: CASRPRTSGDSYEQYF.

The V call is TRBV6-5, the J call TRBJ1-6; no clear D. The germline CDR1 and CDR2 sequences are MNHEY and SVGAGI. The germline V and J ends were trimmed by 5 bases and 5 bases, with 10 bases remaining between them. The CDR3 runs to 14 residues. The CDR3 region is CASSEGQDNSPLHF. The CDR3 DNA is TGTGCCAGCAGTGAAGGGCAGGATAATTCACCCCTCCACTTT.

The V gene is TRBV6-4, the J gene TRBJ2-3, with 7 bases identical to TRBD2. This CDR3 is built from 14 residues. In germline, CDR1 is MRHNA, CDR2 SNTAGT. The J segment lost 4 bases and the V segment lost 2 bases, leaving 3 bases of the junction unmatched. The CDR3 loop reads CASSDRAGSDTQYF. The CDR3, as DNA: TGTGCCAGCAGTGACCGAGCGGGGTCAGATACGCAGTATTTT.

The chain's CDR3 is CASSSRYTGELFF. The CDR3 nucleotides read TGTGCCAGCAGCTCTAGATACACCGGGGAGCTGTTTTTT. The rearrangement joins TRBV7-6 to TRBJ2-2; no firm D call. Per germline, CDR1 SGHVS and CDR2 FNYEAQ. The CDR3 consists of 13 residues. The V gene lost 4 bases and the J gene lost 3 bases, with 6 bases spanning the gap. The full variable domain, rest sourced from reference TRBV7-6 and TRBJ2-2, is GAGVSQSPRYKVTKRGQDVALRCDPISGHVSLYWYRQALGQGPEFLTYFNYEAQQDKSGLPNDRFSAERPEGSISTLTIQRTEQRDSAMYRCASSSRYTGELFFGEGSRLTVL.

The CDR3 spells CASSPRTGKNEQYF. Written as DNA, the CDR3 is TGTGCCAGCAGCCCTCGGACAGGGAAGAACGAGCAGTACTTC. The V gene is TRBV7-6, the J gene TRBJ2-7, with 8 nucleotides matching TRBD1. The CDR3 covers 14 residues. CDR1 is SGHVS and CDR2 is FNYEAQ in the germline V gene. J lost 5 bases, V lost 5 bases, and 8 bases had no gene match.